A single sample gave rise to the 18 T cell receptor beta chains below, sequenced in a study of PD-L1 blockade in urothelial cancer. Stated time point: peripheral blood 6 weeks after treatment start. Using immunoSEQ multiplex PCR, the repertoire was profiled, and TCRdb retains in-frame clones only, with some absent. This table has tens of thousands of clones, around 85% appearing once. The sequences come from PBMCs, collected around atezolizumab (anti-PD-L1) treatment. All receptors derive from a man over 45 with urothelial cancer.

In DNA form, the CDR3 reads TGTGCCAGCAGCTTAATCAGGGGGCGCATCTACGAGCAGTACTTC. As protein: CASSLIRGRIYEQYF. The chain has TRBV11-2 and TRBJ2-7; 8 bases fit TRBD1. J was trimmed by 3 bases and V by 2 bases; bases with no gene match: 6. The CDR3 loop spans 15 amino acids. Germline V lookup: CDR1 SGHAT, CDR2 FQNNGV.

V usage is TRBV30 and J usage is TRBJ1-2; 7 bases line up with TRBD1. The J segment lost 0 bases and the V segment lost 2 bases, leaving 6 bases of the junction unmatched. Germline V gene sequence: CDR1 GTSNPN, CDR2 SVGIG (reference sequence). This CDR3 spans 15 amino acids. CDR3 sequence (DNA): TGTGCCTGGAGTCTTACGGGACAGACTAACTATGGCTACACCTTC. Translation gives CAWSLTGQTNYGYTF.

V is TRBV30 and J is TRBJ2-7; 9 bases agree with TRBD2. Germline trimming cut 2 bases from V and 2 bases from J; bases unmatched to any gene: 1. From germline, CDR1 is GTSNPN and CDR2 SVGIG (reference sequence). The CDR3 is made up of 13 amino acids. CDR3 nucleotide sequence: TGTGCCTGGAGTAGCGGGAGGCCCTACGAGCAGTACTTC. Amino acid sequence: CAWSSGRPYEQYF.

The chain combines TRBV5-1 with TRBJ2-7; 10 nucleotides match TRBD1. The CDR3 runs to 14 residues. Germline CDR1 SGHRS, CDR2 YFSETQ. Trimming cost V 3 bases and J 2 bases; bases outside gene matches: 2. The CDR3 loop is CASSSGTGAYEQYF. CDR3 nucleotides: TGCGCCAGCAGCTCCGGGACAGGGGCCTACGAGCAGTACTTC.

This clone turned up a few times. This chain links TRBV28 with TRBJ2-1; D uncertain. Germline V gene data show CDR1 as MDHEN and CDR2 as SYDVKM. This CDR3 is built from 14 residues. Trimming cost V 6 bases and J 5 bases, with 14 bases left between them. CDR3 DNA sequence: TGTGCCAGCAGCAACCTCGACTGGGACAATGAGCAGTTCTTC. Protein: CASSNLDWDNEQFF.

This clone was detected once. V is TRBV30 and J is TRBJ2-1, with D possibly being TRBD1 (6 bases). Trimming took 0 bases from V and 6 from J, leaving 9 bases between them. Germline V gives CDR1 GTSNPN, CDR2 SVGIG (reference sequence). This CDR3 is 13 amino acids long. CDR3 sequence: CAWSVQGSNEQFF. The CDR3 DNA reads TGTGCCTGGAGTGTACAGGGAAGCAATGAGCAGTTCTTC.

J is TRBJ2-5 and V is TRBV5-4; 8 bases map to TRBD2. Trimming removed 2 bases from V and 3 bases from J; junction bases left unmatched: 3. The CDR3 length is 14 residues. CDR1 SGHNT and CDR2 YYREEE come from the germline V gene (reference sequence). CDR3 region: CASSFRGGKETQYF. CDR3 nucleotides: TGTGCCAGCAGCTTTCGGGGGGGGAAAGAGACCCAGTACTTC. Combining the CDR3 with reference TRBV5-4 and TRBJ2-5 gives the whole variable domain ETGVTQSPTHLIKTRGQQVTLRCSSQSGHNTVSWYQQALGQGPQFIFQYYREEENGRGNFPPRFSGLQFPNYSSELNVNALELDDSALYLCASSFRGGKETQYFGPGTRLLVL.

This rearrangement joins TRBV19 to TRBJ1-1; TRBD1 matches 8 bases. This CDR3 has 15 amino acids. Unmatched junction bases numbered 5, after V lost 4 bases and J lost 1 base. Germline values: CDR1 LNHDA, CDR2 SQIVND (reference sequence). The CDR3, as DNA: TGTGCCAGTAGTACGCGACAGGGGAGGAACACTGAAGCTTTCTTT. This encodes CASSTRQGRNTEAFF.

The rearrangement links TRBV7-9 to TRBJ2-7, with D hard to call. Germline V gives CDR1 SEHNR, CDR2 FQNEAQ (reference sequence). The V end lost 0 bases, the J end lost 5 bases, and 5 bases lay between the germline ends. This CDR3 contains 12 residues. The CDR3 loop reads CASSLAYNEQYF. CDR3 DNA: TGTGCCAGCAGCTTAGCCTATAACGAGCAGTACTTC. The full variable domain, its missing parts supplied by reference TRBV7-9 and TRBJ2-7, is DTGVSQNPRHKITKRGQNVTFRCDPISEHNRLYWYRQTLGQGPEFLTYFQNEAQLEKSRLLSDRFSAERPKGSFSTLEIQRTEQGDSAMYLCASSLAYNEQYFGPGTRLTVT.

This clone was observed a single time. J is TRBJ2-7 and V is TRBV13, with 9 nucleotides matching TRBD1. The V gene's germline CDR1 is PRHDT and CDR2 FYEKMQ (reference sequence). V trimming: 0 bases; J trimming: 5 bases; junction bases outside the gene matches: 5. The CDR3 loop spans 15 amino acids. The CDR3 sequence is CASSLGRGTGNEQYF. The CDR3 DNA reads as TGTGCCAGCAGCTTAGGAAGAGGGACAGGGAACGAGCAGTACTTC.

This clone was seen only once. This chain uses TRBV5-4 with TRBJ2-7; 11 positions match TRBD1. The CDR3 covers 14 residues. Germline lookup yields CDR1 SGHNT and CDR2 YYREEE (reference sequence). The trim removed 4 bases at V and 3 bases at J, leaving 3 bases unmatched. DNA for the CDR3: TGTGCCAGCAGCGCGGGACAGGGGGGCTACGAGCAGTACTTC. Residues: CASSAGQGGYEQYF.

The rearrangement uses TRBV29-1 and TRBJ2-1, with 7 positions matching TRBD1. CDR1 and CDR2 from the germline V gene are SQVTM and ANQGSEA. V was pared by 2 bases and J by 9 bases, with 10 bases of the junction left unmatched. The length of the CDR3 is 14 residues. CDR3 sequence (DNA): TGCAGCGTTGAACGACAGGGTCGTGTCTCTGAGCAGTTCTTC. Protein product: CSVERQGRVSEQFF.

J is TRBJ2-1 and V is TRBV27; 10 bases align to TRBD2. Trimming took 2 bases from V and 4 from J; bases not matched to a gene: 5. Germline loops: CDR1 MNHEY, CDR2 SMNVEV (reference sequence). CDR3 length equals 16 residues. This CDR3 reads CASSLRTSGMYNEQFF. Here the CDR3 DNA reads TGTGCCAGCAGTTTACGGACTAGCGGAATGTACAATGAGCAGTTCTTC.

This chain connects TRBV4-3 to TRBJ2-4; 9 bases are a match to TRBD2. Germline loops: CDR1 LGHNA, CDR2 YSLEER. V was pared by 3 bases and J by 7 bases, with 25 bases of the junction left unmatched. The length of the CDR3 is 21 residues. The CDR3 sequence is CASSHLPRGKTSGPSGNIQYF. The CDR3, as DNA: TGCGCCAGCAGCCATCTCCCGCGGGGCAAGACTAGCGGCCCCTCCGGGAACATTCAGTACTTC.

The genes are TRBV28 and TRBJ1-2; weak D call: TRBD1 (5 bases). CDR1 and CDR2 from the germline V gene are MDHEN and SYDVKM. Trimming stripped 5 bases from V and 1 base from J, with 17 bases between. The CDR3 is 16 amino acids. CDR3 loop: CASSPKLTGSNYGYTF. The CDR3 region has the DNA TGTGCCAGCAGTCCAAAGCTCACAGGAAGTAACTATGGCTACACCTTC.

CDR3 protein: CASSLFGLDGELFF. As DNA, the CDR3 is TGTGCCAGCAGCTTATTCGGGTTAGACGGGGAGCTGTTTTTT. The chain recombines TRBV7-3 with TRBJ2-2; D gene uncertain. With 2 bases removed from V and 7 bases from J, the gap between germline ends came to 11 bases. This CDR3 contains 14 residues. CDR1 and CDR2 from the germline V gene are SGHTA and FQGTGA.

This chain joins TRBV9 and TRBJ2-3; 8 positions agree with TRBD2. This CDR3 has 16 amino acids. Trimming removed 0 bases from V and 0 bases from J; junction bases left unmatched: 3. The V gene's germline CDR1 is SGDLS and CDR2 YYNGEE. The CDR3 loop is CASSVVASGSTDTQYF. The CDR3 DNA follows: TGTGCCAGCAGCGTAGTGGCTAGCGGGAGCACAGATACGCAGTATTTT.

V and J are TRBV7-2 and TRBJ2-1, with D maybe TRBD2 (7 bases). The CDR3 runs 16 residues. Trimming left V 5 bases short and J 2 bases short, with 16 bases between. The germline V gene has CDR1 SGHTA and CDR2 FQGNSA. CDR3 DNA: TGTGCCAGCAGCCCGAGGGGGGGCCATCCCTACAATGAGCAGTTCTTC. Protein: CASSPRGGHPYNEQFF. The whole variable domain, remainder taken from reference TRBV7-2 and TRBJ2-1, is GAGVSQSPSNKVTEKGKDVELRCDPISGHTALYWYRQSLGQGLEFLIYFQGNSAPDKSGLPSDRFSAERTGGSVSTLTIQRTQQEDSAVYLCASSPRGGHPYNEQFFGPGTRLTVL.